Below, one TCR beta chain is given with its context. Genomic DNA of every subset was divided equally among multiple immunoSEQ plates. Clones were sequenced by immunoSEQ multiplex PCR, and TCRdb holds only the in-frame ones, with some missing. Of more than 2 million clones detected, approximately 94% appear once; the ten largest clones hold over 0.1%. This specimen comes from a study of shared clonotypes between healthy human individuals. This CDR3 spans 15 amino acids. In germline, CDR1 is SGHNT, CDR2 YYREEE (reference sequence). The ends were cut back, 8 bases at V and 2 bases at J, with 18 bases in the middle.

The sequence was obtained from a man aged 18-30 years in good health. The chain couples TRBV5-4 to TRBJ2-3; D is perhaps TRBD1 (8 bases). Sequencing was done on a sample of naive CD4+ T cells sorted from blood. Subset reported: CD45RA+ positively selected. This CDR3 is CASRRTGRVTDTQYF. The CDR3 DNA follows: TGTGCCAGTCGAAGGACAGGGAGGGTCACAGATACGCAGTATTTT. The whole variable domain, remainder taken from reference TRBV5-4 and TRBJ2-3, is ETGVTQSPTHLIKTRGQQVTLRCSSQSGHNTVSWYQQALGQGPQFIFQYYREEENGRGNFPPRFSGLQFPNYSSELNVNALELDDSALYLCASRRTGRVTDTQYFGPGTRLTVL.